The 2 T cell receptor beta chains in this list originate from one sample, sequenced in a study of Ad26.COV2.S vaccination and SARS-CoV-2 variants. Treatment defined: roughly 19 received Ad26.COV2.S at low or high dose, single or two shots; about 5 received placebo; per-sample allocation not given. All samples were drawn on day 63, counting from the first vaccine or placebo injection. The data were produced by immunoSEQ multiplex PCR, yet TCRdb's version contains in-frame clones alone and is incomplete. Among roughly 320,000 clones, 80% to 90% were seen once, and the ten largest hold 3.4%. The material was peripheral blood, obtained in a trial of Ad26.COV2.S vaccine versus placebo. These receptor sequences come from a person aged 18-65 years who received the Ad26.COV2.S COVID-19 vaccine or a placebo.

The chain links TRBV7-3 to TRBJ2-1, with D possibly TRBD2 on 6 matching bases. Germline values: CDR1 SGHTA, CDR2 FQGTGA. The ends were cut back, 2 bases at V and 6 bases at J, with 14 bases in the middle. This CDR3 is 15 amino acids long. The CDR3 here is CASSLVLAMSNEQFF. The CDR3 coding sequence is TGTGCCAGCAGCTTAGTCCTAGCGATGTCCAATGAGCAGTTCTTC.

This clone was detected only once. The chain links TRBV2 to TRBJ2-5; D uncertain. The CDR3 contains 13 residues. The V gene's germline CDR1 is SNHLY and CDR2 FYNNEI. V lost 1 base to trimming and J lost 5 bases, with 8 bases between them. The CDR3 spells CASSEVPNETQYF. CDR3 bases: TGTGCCAGCAGTGAAGTCCCGAATGAGACCCAGTACTTC.